This T cell receptor beta chain was sequenced for a study of control samples from healthy donors and cancer patients. Trimming pared 7 bases from V and 5 bases from J, leaving 17 bases between. The CDR3 is made up of 14 amino acids. Germline lookup yields CDR1 SGHTA and CDR2 FQGNSA. Generated by immunoSEQ multiplex PCR, the TCRdb table keeps only in-frame clones and is missing some. The sample yields approximately 52,000 clones, 90% to 97% seen once. The sample was blood. This TCR derives from a young woman in good health. This chain connects TRBV7-2 to TRBJ2-5, with D maybe TRBD2 (5 bases). The CDR3 region is CASKTSSWEETQYF. The CDR3 DNA reads as TGTGCCAGCAAAACTAGTTCGTGGGAGGAGACCCAGTACTTC.